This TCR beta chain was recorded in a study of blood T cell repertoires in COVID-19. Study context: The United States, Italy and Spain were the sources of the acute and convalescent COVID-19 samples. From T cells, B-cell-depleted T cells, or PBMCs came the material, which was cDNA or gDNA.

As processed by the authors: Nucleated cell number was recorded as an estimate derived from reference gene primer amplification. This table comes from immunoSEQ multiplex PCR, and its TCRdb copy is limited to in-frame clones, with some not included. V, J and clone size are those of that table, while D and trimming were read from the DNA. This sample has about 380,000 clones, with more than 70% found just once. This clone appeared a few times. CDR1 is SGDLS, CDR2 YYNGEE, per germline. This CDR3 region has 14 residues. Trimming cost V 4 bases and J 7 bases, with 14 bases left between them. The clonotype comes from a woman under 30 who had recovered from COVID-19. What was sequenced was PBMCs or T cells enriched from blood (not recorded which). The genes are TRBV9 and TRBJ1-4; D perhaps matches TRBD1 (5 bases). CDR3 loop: CASSPQPGGEKLFF. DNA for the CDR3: TGTGCCAGCAGCCCCCAGCCGGGGGGTGAAAAACTGTTTTTT.